This T cell receptor beta chain was documented in a study of low-dose radiotherapy and immunotherapy resistance in tumors. Looking at the study overall: Patients of Cohort 1 had 0.5 Gy fractions every 2 weeks, which summed to 6.5 Gy. The regimen for patients comprised intravenous nivolumab 240 mg every two weeks plus intravenous ipilimumab 1 mg/kg every six weeks. Cohort 2's total reached 13 Gy over 26 weeks, at 1 Gy per fraction every two weeks.

TRAV- and TRBV-specific primers were used for first-strand cDNA, which covered alpha and beta chains. It was with a constant-region primer and a V-primer adapter that TCRs were amplified over approximately 18 PCR cycles. TCRdb re-analysed the reads in MiXCR, keeping a single row per CDR3 protein. The table has 70,000 to 90,000 distinct CDR3 sequences, over 15% seen once. Documented time point: before trial treatment. Ipilimumab, nivolumab, aspirin, low-dose cyclophosphamide and low-dose radiotherapy were administered to donors. The table lists this clonotype with many counts. This CDR3 comprises 14 residues. V was cut by 6 bases and J by 7 bases, with 18 bases left in between. CDR1 is KGHSH and CDR2 is LQKENI in the germline V gene.

The sequencing used PBMCs, collected before treatment. V usage is TRBV18 and J usage is TRBJ2-5; either TRBD1 or TRBD2 may fit D (5 bases each). The clonotype was recovered from a male donor with prostate cancer. DNA of the CDR3: TGTGCCAGCTCGCCGGGGACCTTAAAATGGACCCAGTACTTC. Encoded protein: CASSPGTLKWTQYF.